A single sample is the source of the 31 T cell receptor beta chains below, sequenced in a study of identical twins. From the 5' RACE reads, TCRdb called clonotypes with MiXCR, one entry per CDR3 protein. The table shows 500,000 to 700,000 distinct CDR3 sequences, with about 7.6% occurring only once. These same records also appear under a second study, on yellow fever vaccine responses in identical twins.

The material sequenced was PBMCs. All receptors derive from a woman between 18 and 30 years old in good health.

The DNA for the CDR3 is TGTGCCAGCAGCTTAGCTGACGAGCAGTACGTC. It encodes CASSLADEQYV. V and J are TRBV7-9 and TRBJ2-7, with D uncertain. Looked up from germline, CDR1 is SEHNR and CDR2 is FQNEAQ (reference sequence). This CDR3 comprises 11 residues. V gave up 0 bases and J gave up 5 bases, with 2 bases separating them.

This clonotype turned up a few times. The rearrangement links TRBV6-2 or TRBV6-3 to TRBJ2-7, with TRBD2 matching 8 bases. Germline loops: CDR1 MNHEY, CDR2 SVGEGT. Germline trimming cut 4 bases from V and 4 bases from J; bases unmatched to any gene: 9. CDR3 size: 15 residues. CDR3: CASSWITSGTYEQYF. CDR3 nucleotides: TGTGCCAGCAGTTGGATTACTAGCGGAACTTACGAGCAGTACTTC.

This clonotype was found many times. V is TRBV28 and J is TRBJ2-1, with TRBD2 matching 8 bases. The CDR3 runs 15 residues. Germline-derived CDR1 and CDR2 are MDHEN and SYDVKM. The J segment lost 4 bases and the V segment lost 5 bases, leaving 7 bases of the junction unmatched. CDR3 region: CASSLSGRVYNEQFF. The DNA for the CDR3 is TGTGCCAGCAGTCTCAGCGGGAGAGTTTACAATGAGCAGTTCTTC.

Comment on this clonotype: The junction departs from the called germline gene at one end, perhaps through a read error. This chain connects TRBV3-1 to TRBJ1-6; the D gene is possibly TRBD1 (5 bases). The CDR3 is 11 residues long. Germline V gene sequence: CDR1 LGHDT, CDR2 YNNKEL (reference sequence). In nucleotides, the CDR3 is TGTGCCAGCAGCTCCGGGACGGCCCTTCACTTT. It specifies CASSSGTALHF.

This clonotype was counted at least ten times. The CDR3 spells CASTNRDSGSDEQFF. CDR3 sequence (DNA): TGTGCCAGCACCAACCGGGACAGCGGTTCCGATGAGCAGTTCTTC. The rearrangement links TRBV7-9 to TRBJ2-1; 7 nucleotides line up with TRBD1. Looked up from germline, CDR1 is SEHNR and CDR2 is FQNEAQ (reference sequence). Trimming took 7 bases from V and 8 from J; bases not matched to a gene: 14. The length of the CDR3 is 15 residues.

This clonotype has a count of ten or more. V is TRBV10-1 and J is TRBJ2-3; 7 bases fit TRBD2. The J segment lost 0 bases and the V segment lost 6 bases, leaving 12 bases of the junction unmatched. Germline V gives CDR1 WNHNN, CDR2 SYGVQD (reference sequence). CDR3 length: 17 residues. CDR3: CASRERQSGNSTDTQYF. DNA for the CDR3: TGCGCCAGCAGAGAACGCCAAAGCGGGAACAGCACAGATACGCAGTATTTT.

The CDR3 nucleotides are TGTGCCAGCAGTTCTCAAGAGGGACCTCGAGGCACCATATATTTT. Translation gives CASSSQEGPRGTIYF. The chain uses TRBV6-5 and TRBJ1-3; D is perhaps TRBD1 (5 bases). Trimming removed 4 bases at V and 9 bases at J, with 19 bases between. The germline V gene has CDR1 MNHEY and CDR2 SVGAGI. The CDR3 contains 15 residues.

There are many counts of this clonotype. V usage is TRBV29-1 and J usage is TRBJ2-7; 9 nucleotides match TRBD1. Germline CDR1 SQVTM, CDR2 ANQGSEA. Trimming cost V 5 bases and J 2 bases; bases outside gene matches: 4. The CDR3 length is 13 residues. CDR3 in amino acids: CSVTGGTAYEQYF. The CDR3 bases are TGCAGCGTTACAGGGGGCACCGCCTACGAGCAGTACTTC.

This clonotype was picked up many times. The V gene is TRBV5-1, the J gene TRBJ2-2; TRBD1 or TRBD2 may be the D gene (5 bases each). The CDR3 consists of 15 residues. V lost 4 bases and J lost 2, with 12 bases in between. Germline V gene data show CDR1 as SGHRS and CDR2 as YFSETQ. The CDR3 loop is CASSVSGPNTGELFF. DNA for the CDR3: TGCGCCAGCAGCGTATCGGGACCCAACACCGGGGAGCTGTTTTTT.

This clonotype turned up a few times. This rearrangement joins TRBV5-1 to TRBJ2-2, with 9 bases fitting TRBD2. This CDR3 has 13 amino acids. Germline V gene sequence: CDR1 SGHRS, CDR2 YFSETQ. Germline trimming cut 6 bases from V and 7 bases from J; bases unmatched to any gene: 4. The CDR3: CASNSLAGGELFF. For the CDR3, the DNA is TGCGCCAGCAACTCACTAGCGGGCGGGGAGCTGTTTTTT.

The table lists this clonotype with many counts. The chain combines TRBV3-1 with TRBJ1-3; no definite D call. The germline gives CDR1 LGHDT, CDR2 YNNKEL (reference sequence). The CDR3 length is 16 residues. The V end was cut by 6 bases, the J end by 1 base, with 16 bases between. CDR3 coding DNA: TGTGCCAGCAGTCTTTCGTGGGTTAAGTCTGGAAACACCATATATTTT. The encoded protein is CASSLSWVKSGNTIYF.

V gene TRBV29-1 combines with J gene TRBJ2-1; TRBD2 aligns across 8 bases. V shed 6 bases, J shed 10 bases, and the junction held 14 bases outside the gene matches. CDR3 length equals 14 residues. CDR1 is SQVTM, CDR2 ANQGSEA, per germline. The CDR3: CSVSRAPSGGEQFF. The CDR3 DNA follows: TGCAGCGTCTCTCGGGCCCCTTCGGGGGGGGAGCAGTTCTTC.

The V call is TRBV7-9, the J call TRBJ2-6; D gene unclear. The CDR3 covers 16 residues. Germline loops: CDR1 SEHNR, CDR2 FQNEAQ (reference sequence). V shed 8 bases and J shed 2 bases, with 16 bases lying between them. Here the CDR3 DNA reads TGTGCCAGCCAAAAGCATCAGGCCCCTGGGGCCAACGTCCTGACTTTC. Its protein product is CASQKHQAPGANVLTF.

V gene TRBV12-3 or TRBV12-4 combines with J gene TRBJ2-1, with D hard to call. V lost 6 bases and J lost 15, with 18 bases in between. The CDR3 is 12 amino acids. As DNA, the CDR3 is TGTGCCAGCAGCCCCAACCGCCCCTATCGGTTCTTC. Translated, it gives CASSPNRPYRFF.

The chain uses TRBV20-1 and TRBJ2-7, with TRBD2 identical over 10 bases. Germline assignment: CDR1 DFQATT and CDR2 SNEGSKA (reference sequence). V lost 3 bases, J lost 1 base, and 9 bases stayed unmatched. The CDR3 covers 16 residues. CDR3 in DNA: TGCAGTGCTAGCCCCGCACTAGCGGGATCGTCCTACGAGCAGTACTTC. Amino acids: CSASPALAGSSYEQYF.

This clonotype was observed a few times. The chain joins TRBV28 to TRBJ1-5; no definite D call. Germline V gene data show CDR1 as MDHEN and CDR2 as SYDVKM. This CDR3 is 16 amino acids long. The ends were cut back, 1 base at V and 0 bases at J, with 10 bases in the middle. The CDR3 DNA sequence: TGTGCCAGCAGTTTATACTTGGGATATAGCAATCAGCCCCAGCATTTT. Translated, it gives CASSLYLGYSNQPQHF.

In its sample, this clonotype was seen a few times. The chain has TRBV6-1 and TRBJ2-7; 9 nucleotides line up with TRBD1. CDR1 is MNHNS, CDR2 SASEGT, per germline. The ends lost 6 bases at V and 10 bases at J; junction bases unmatched: 13. The CDR3 covers 14 residues. DNA of the CDR3: TGTGCCAGCAGCCCGACCGGACAGGGGACCTTTCAGTACGTC. It yields the protein CASSPTGQGTFQYV.

Ten or more counts support this clonotype. V usage is TRBV12-3 or TRBV12-4 and J usage is TRBJ2-3; TRBD2 matches 8 bases. The CDR3 length is 21 residues. With V trimmed by 3 bases and J by 5 bases, 25 bases remained unmatched. CDR3 DNA sequence: TGTGCCAGCAGTTTTGCTCAGGTGGTCGTCACCTGGCGGGAGGCTGGAGATACGCAGTATTTT. Translating it yields CASSFAQVVVTWREAGDTQYF.

The chain has TRBV19 and TRBJ1-5; D unclear. Trimming stripped 5 bases from V and 3 bases from J, with 11 bases between. In germline, CDR1 is LNHDA, CDR2 SQIVND (reference sequence). The CDR3 consists of 14 residues. The CDR3 nucleotides read TGTGCCAGTAGTGGCCAGATTAACAATCAGCCCCAGCATTTT. This sequence encodes CASSGQINNQPQHF. The variable domain in full, with the rest retrieved from reference TRBV19 and TRBJ1-5, is DGGITQSPKYLFRKEGQNVTLSCEQNLNHDAMYWYRQDPGQGLRLIYYSQIVNDFQKGDIAEGYSVSREKKESFPLTVTSAQKNPTAFYLCASSGQINNQPQHFGDGTRLSIL.

This chain uses TRBV10-2 with TRBJ2-1; 13 bases fit TRBD2. V dropped 0 bases and J dropped 6; count of bases not matched to a gene: 2. This CDR3 spans 16 amino acids. Per the germline V gene, CDR1 is WSHSY and CDR2 is SAAADI. CDR3 amino acids: CASSESGTSGINEQFF. The CDR3 bases are TGCGCCAGCAGTGAGTCTGGGACTAGCGGGATCAATGAGCAGTTCTTC.

This clonotype was counted only a few times. The chain uses TRBV12-3 or TRBV12-4 and TRBJ2-1; TRBD2 agrees at 12 bases. CDR3 length: 16 amino acids. J was trimmed by 6 bases and V by 6 bases; bases with no gene match: 9. CDR3 region: CASSLAGGPVSNEQFF. CDR3 sequence (DNA): TGTGCCAGCAGCCTAGCGGGGGGGCCTGTTAGCAATGAGCAGTTCTTC.

V is TRBV6-1 and J is TRBJ1-5, with TRBD1 matching over 8 bases. V was pared by 6 bases and J by 6 bases, with 4 bases of the junction left unmatched. Germline lookup yields CDR1 MNHNS and CDR2 SASEGT. The CDR3 sequence is 13 residues long. CDR3 sequence: CASREDRVQPQHF. The CDR3 DNA reads TGTGCCAGCAGGGAGGACAGGGTTCAGCCCCAGCATTTT.

This clonotype occurred many times. The chain joins TRBV9 to TRBJ2-1; 8 bases align to TRBD1. Germline CDR1 reads SGDLS; CDR2 reads YYNGEE. With V trimmed by 0 bases and J by 8 bases, 4 bases remained unmatched. The CDR3 spans 14 residues. The CDR3 loop reads CASSVADRAYEQFF. CDR3 bases: TGTGCCAGCAGCGTAGCGGACAGGGCTTATGAGCAGTTCTTC.

V is TRBV9 and J is TRBJ2-1; D is unresolved. Trimming pared 0 bases from V and 15 bases from J, leaving 16 bases between. CDR1 SGDLS and CDR2 YYNGEE come from the germline V gene. The CDR3 sequence is 13 residues long. This CDR3 is CASSVEGGPAGFF. As DNA, the CDR3 is TGTGCCAGCAGCGTAGAGGGTGGGCCCGCCGGGTTCTTC. Full variable domain (rest looked up from reference TRBV9 and TRBJ2-1): DSGVTQTPKHLITATGQRVTLRCSPRSGDLSVYWYQQSLDQGLQFLIQYYNGEERAKGNILERFSAQQFPDLHSELNLSSLELGDSALYFCASSVEGGPAGFFGPGTRLTVL.

This clonotype was recorded at least ten times. The chain uses TRBV7-9 and TRBJ2-7; D gene unclear. The germline gives CDR1 SEHNR, CDR2 FQNEAQ (reference sequence). The CDR3 extends over 14 amino acids. Deletions cut 3 bases from V and 0 bases from J, with 9 bases between. The CDR3 here is CASSLMTSSYEQYF. Here the CDR3 DNA reads TGTGCCAGCAGCTTGATGACAAGCTCCTACGAGCAGTACTTC.

This clonotype was found a few times. The chain has TRBV24-1 and TRBJ2-1, with D perhaps matching TRBD2 (6 bases). V lost 5 bases and J lost 3, with 13 bases in between. From germline, CDR1 is KGHDR and CDR2 SFDVKD. CDR3 length: 15 residues. CDR3 in DNA: TGTGCCACCAGTGCCTCGGGACTGGGCTACAATGAGCAGTTCTTC. Residues: CATSASGLGYNEQFF.

The table lists this clonotype with many counts. The chain combines TRBV29-1 with TRBJ1-3, with D uncertain. Germline V lookup: CDR1 SQVTM, CDR2 ANQGSEA. Trimming removed 4 bases at V and 7 bases at J, with 17 bases between. This CDR3 has 14 amino acids. The CDR3 DNA is TGCAGCGTTGCGGAGGGAATAAGTGGGAACACCATATATTTT. Translation gives CSVAEGISGNTIYF.

The rearrangement uses TRBV12-3 or TRBV12-4 and TRBJ2-5; D is possibly TRBD2 (6 bases). V was trimmed by 5 bases and J by 4 bases, leaving 8 bases between them. The CDR3 is made up of 12 amino acids. The DNA of the CDR3 is TGTGCCAGCAGTCGGGACTTAGAGACCCAGTACTTC. Translating it yields CASSRDLETQYF.

This clonotype was recorded at least ten times. The rearrangement links TRBV25-1 to TRBJ1-6; D call uncertain. The germline CDR1 and CDR2 sequences are MGHDK and SYGVNS. V lost 0 bases and J lost 6, with 3 bases in between. The CDR3 is 13 amino acids. The CDR3: CASSEYINSPLHF. DNA of the CDR3: TGTGCCAGCAGTGAATATATTAATTCACCCCTCCACTTT.

This clonotype was seen at least ten times. The V and J genes are TRBV28 and TRBJ1-3, with D hard to call. The germline CDR1 and CDR2 sequences are MDHEN and SYDVKM. V dropped 8 bases and J dropped 8 bases, with 16 bases sitting between them. This CDR3 has 13 residues. The CDR3 loop is CASRESLRDTIYF. The CDR3, as DNA: TGTGCCAGCCGCGAGAGCCTAAGGGACACCATATATTTT.

This clonotype has a count of ten or more. V and J are TRBV7-9 and TRBJ2-4; D not resolved. This CDR3 region has 13 residues. Trimming removed 5 bases from V and 7 bases from J, with 12 bases in between. Germline CDR1 SEHNR, CDR2 FQNEAQ (reference sequence). DNA for the CDR3: TGTGCCAGCAGCAGAACAGACAAGAACATTCAGTACTTC. Its translation: CASSRTDKNIQYF.